This T cell receptor (beta chain) was identified during a study of T cell repertoires in ileal Crohn's disease. Study-wide background: 35% were active smokers at surgery; median disease duration was 7.9 years.

TCRdb's table, derived via immunoSEQ multiplex PCR, lists solely in-frame clones and lacks some. The sample lists several thousand clones; roughly 89% were seen once. Per the germline V gene, CDR1 is MRHNA and CDR2 is SNTAGT. The CDR3 consists of 14 residues. V was pared by 7 bases and J by 7 bases, with 6 bases of the junction left unmatched. Time point: proximal margin of the surgical specimen (macroscopically non-inflamed). V gene TRBV6-4 combines with J gene TRBJ2-1; TRBD2 aligns across 11 bases. The sequenced material came from ileal tissue. The source is an adult with Crohn's disease. CDR3: CASKTSGSHNEQFF. The CDR3 DNA follows: TGTGCCAGCAAAACTAGCGGGAGTCATAATGAGCAGTTCTTC.